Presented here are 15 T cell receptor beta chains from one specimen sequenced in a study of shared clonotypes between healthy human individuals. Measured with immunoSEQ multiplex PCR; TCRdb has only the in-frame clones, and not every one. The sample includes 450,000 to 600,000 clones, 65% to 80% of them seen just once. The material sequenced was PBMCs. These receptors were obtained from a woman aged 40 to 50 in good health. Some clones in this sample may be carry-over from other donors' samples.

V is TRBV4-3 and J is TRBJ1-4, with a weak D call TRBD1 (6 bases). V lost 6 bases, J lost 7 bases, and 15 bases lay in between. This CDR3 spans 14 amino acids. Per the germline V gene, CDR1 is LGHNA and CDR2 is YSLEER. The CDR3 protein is CASSRQGRAEKLFF. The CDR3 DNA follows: TGCGCCAGCAGTCGCCAGGGGCGCGCTGAAAAACTGTTTTTT.

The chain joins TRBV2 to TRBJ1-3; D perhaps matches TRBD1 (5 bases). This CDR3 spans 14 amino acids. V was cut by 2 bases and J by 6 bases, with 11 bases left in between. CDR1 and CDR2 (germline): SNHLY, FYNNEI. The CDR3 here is CASSERQGVNTIYF. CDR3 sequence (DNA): TGTGCCAGCAGTGAAAGGCAGGGAGTAAACACCATATATTTT.

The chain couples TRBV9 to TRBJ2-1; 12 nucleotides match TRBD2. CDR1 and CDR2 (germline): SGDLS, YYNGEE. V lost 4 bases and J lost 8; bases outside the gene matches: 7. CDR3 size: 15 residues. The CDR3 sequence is CASSPRTSGNYEQFF. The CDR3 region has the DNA TGTGCCAGCAGCCCGCGGACTAGCGGGAACTATGAGCAGTTCTTC. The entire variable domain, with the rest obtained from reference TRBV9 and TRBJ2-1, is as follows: DSGVTQTPKHLITATGQRVTLRCSPRSGDLSVYWYQQSLDQGLQFLIQYYNGEERAKGNILERFSAQQFPDLHSELNLSSLELGDSALYFCASSPRTSGNYEQFFGPGTRLTVL.

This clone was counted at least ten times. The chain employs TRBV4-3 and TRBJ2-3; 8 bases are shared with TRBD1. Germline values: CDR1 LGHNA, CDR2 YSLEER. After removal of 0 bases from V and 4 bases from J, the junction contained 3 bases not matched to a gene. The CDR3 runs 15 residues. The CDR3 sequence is CASSQDRTGPDTQYF. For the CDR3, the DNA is TGCGCCAGCAGCCAAGATAGGACAGGGCCAGATACGCAGTATTTT.

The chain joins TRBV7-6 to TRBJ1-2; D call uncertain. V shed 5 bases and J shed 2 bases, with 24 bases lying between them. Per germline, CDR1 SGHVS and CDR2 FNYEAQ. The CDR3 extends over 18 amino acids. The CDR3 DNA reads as TGTGCCAGCAGCCGCACCCCCCCGGCAGAACAGTCAAACTATGGCTACACCTTC. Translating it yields CASSRTPPAEQSNYGYTF.

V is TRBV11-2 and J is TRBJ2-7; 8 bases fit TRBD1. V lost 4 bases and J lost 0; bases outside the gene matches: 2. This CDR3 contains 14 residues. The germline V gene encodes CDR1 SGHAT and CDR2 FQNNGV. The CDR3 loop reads CASSWTGNSYEQYF. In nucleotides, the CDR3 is TGTGCCAGCAGCTGGACAGGGAACTCCTACGAGCAGTACTTC.

The CDR3 bases are TGCGCCAGCAGCTTGGAGGGAGACCCGAACACCGGGGAGCTGTTTTTT. This sequence encodes CASSLEGDPNTGELFF. The gene calls are TRBV5-1 and TRBJ2-2; D may be TRBD2 (5 bases). Germline V gene sequence: CDR1 SGHRS, CDR2 YFSETQ. Trimming removed 0 bases at V and 0 bases at J, with 9 bases between. CDR3 length: 16 amino acids.

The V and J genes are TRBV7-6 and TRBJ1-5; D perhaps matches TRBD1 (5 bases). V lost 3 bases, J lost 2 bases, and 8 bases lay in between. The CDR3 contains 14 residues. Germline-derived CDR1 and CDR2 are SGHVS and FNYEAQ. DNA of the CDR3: TGTGCCAGCAGCTTCCGGGACCGCAATCAGCCCCAGCATTTT. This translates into CASSFRDRNQPQHF.

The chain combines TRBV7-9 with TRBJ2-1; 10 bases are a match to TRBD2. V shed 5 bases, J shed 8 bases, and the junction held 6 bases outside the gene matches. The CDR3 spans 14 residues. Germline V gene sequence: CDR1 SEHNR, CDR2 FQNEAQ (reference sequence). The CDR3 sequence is CASSIGTSADEQFF. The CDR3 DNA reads TGTGCCAGCAGCATAGGGACTAGCGCCGATGAGCAGTTCTTC.

The CDR3 reads CASSTSPPTTGNYGYTF. CDR3 DNA: TGTGCCAGCAGCACCTCTCCCCCAACAACAGGGAACTATGGCTACACCTTC. The rearrangement joins TRBV7-2 to TRBJ1-2; a possible D gene is TRBD1 (6 bases). Trimming took 5 bases from V and 2 from J, leaving 21 bases between them. The V gene's germline CDR1 is SGHTA and CDR2 FQGNSA. CDR3 length: 17 amino acids.

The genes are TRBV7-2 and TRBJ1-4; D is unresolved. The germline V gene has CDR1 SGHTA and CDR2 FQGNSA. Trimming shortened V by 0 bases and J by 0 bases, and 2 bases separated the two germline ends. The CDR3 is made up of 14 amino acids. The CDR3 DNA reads TGTGCCAGCAGCTTAGCGTCAACTAATGAAAAACTGTTTTTT. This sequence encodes CASSLASTNEKLFF.

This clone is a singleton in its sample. CDR3: CASSLDRGNGYTF. Written as DNA, the CDR3 is TGTGCCAGCAGTTTGGACAGGGGGAATGGCTACACCTTC. The gene calls are TRBV6-1 and TRBJ1-2; 10 positions match TRBD1. Germline V gene lookup returns CDR1 MNHNS and CDR2 SASEGT. This CDR3 has 13 residues. With 5 bases clipped from V and 6 bases from J, the junction kept 3 bases outside the gene matches.

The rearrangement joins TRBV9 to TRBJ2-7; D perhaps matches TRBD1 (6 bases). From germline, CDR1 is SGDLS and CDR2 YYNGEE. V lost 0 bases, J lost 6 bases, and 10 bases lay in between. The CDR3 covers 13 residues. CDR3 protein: CASSVAAGVEQYF. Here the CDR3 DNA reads TGTGCCAGCAGCGTAGCGGCAGGGGTCGAGCAGTACTTC.

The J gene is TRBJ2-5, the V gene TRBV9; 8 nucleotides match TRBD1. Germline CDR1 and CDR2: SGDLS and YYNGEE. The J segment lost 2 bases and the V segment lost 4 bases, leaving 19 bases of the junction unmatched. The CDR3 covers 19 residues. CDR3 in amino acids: CASSPLPMGTGIFQETQYF. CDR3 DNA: TGTGCCAGCAGCCCGCTCCCGATGGGGACAGGTATATTTCAAGAGACCCAGTACTTC.

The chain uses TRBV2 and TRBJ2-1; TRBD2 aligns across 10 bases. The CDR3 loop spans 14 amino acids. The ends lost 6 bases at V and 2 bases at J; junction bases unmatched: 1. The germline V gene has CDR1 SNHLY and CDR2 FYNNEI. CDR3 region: CASRTSGTYNEQFF. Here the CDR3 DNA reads TGTGCCAGCAGAACTAGCGGGACCTACAATGAGCAGTTCTTC.